A single T cell receptor beta chain is shown here with its context. What it binds is not known. This record belongs to a study of T cells in localized non-small cell lung cancer. General study points: Researchers found a median approximately 55 of the top 100 tumor clones in adjacent lung.

Only in-frame clones appear in the TCRdb table, and some are missing; sequencing was by immunoSEQ multiplex PCR. The table shows approximately 30,000 clones, with approximately 86% occurring only once. Germline CDR1 reads MNHEY; CDR2 reads SVGAGI. The CDR3 is 13 amino acids. Trimming took off 5 bases at V and 0 bases at J, with 7 bases between the two ends. The clonotype was recovered from a man between 40 and 69 years old with stage III lung adenocarcinoma. Source: peripheral blood mononuclear cells, taken before any cancer treatment. The rearrangement joins TRBV6-5 to TRBJ2-5; D is unclear. CDR3 region: CASSKDYQETQYF. DNA for the CDR3: TGTGCCAGCAGTAAAGACTACCAAGAGACCCAGTACTTC.